A single sample gave rise to the 20 T cell receptor beta chains below, sequenced in a study of T cell clonality in common variable immunodeficiency. Method: immunoSEQ multiplex PCR; TCRdb's copy keeps in-frame clones and lacks some. The sample presents about 55,000 clones, none singletons. The sequencing input was peripheral blood mononuclear cells. The receptors derive from a person aged 18 to 69 in good health.

This clone was detected ten times or more. The read comes to an end 3 residues before the CDR3 does, leaving the germline J gene to fill in the end. The chain uses TRBV2 and TRBJ2-1, with 10 nucleotides matching TRBD2. Per the germline V gene, CDR1 is SNHLY and CDR2 is FYNNEI. V gave up 9 bases and J gave up 9 bases; unmatched junction bases: 11. The CDR3 runs to 14 residues. The CDR3 spells CASGGLAAVSEQFF. Partial CDR3 DNA: TGTGCCAGTGGAGGACTAGCGGCTGTCAGTGAG.

This clone showed up many times. The read gets to within 3 residues of the CDR3 end, and the germline J gene fills in the rest. The chain couples TRBV20-1 to TRBJ1-2, with D unclear. The CDR3 runs to 12 residues. V was shortened by 5 bases and J by 3 bases, with 10 bases between the two germline ends. CDR1 is DFQATT, CDR2 SNEGSKA, per germline (reference sequence). The CDR3 loop is CSAHGGDYGYTF. The sequenced CDR3 bases are TGCAGTGCTCATGGCGGCGACTATGGC.

In this sample, this clone turned up a few times. Possible read error: a much larger clone is one base away. The read terminates 3 residues ahead of where the CDR3 ends, so the germline J gene completes it. The V call is TRBV5-1, the J call TRBJ2-5, with TRBD1 matching 9 bases. This CDR3 has 13 residues. Per the germline V gene, CDR1 is SGHRS and CDR2 is YFSETQ. Incomplete CDR3 DNA: TGCGCCAGCACGGAACAGGGGGCAGATACC. Amino acid sequence: CASTEQGADT. Given in full, the CDR3 is CASTEQGADTQYF.

This clone was picked up many times. Read sequence stops 3 residues before the CDR3 end, and the germline J gene provides the missing end. The V and J genes are TRBV18 and TRBJ2-2; D is perhaps TRBD2 (6 bases). Trimming pared 1 base from V and 5 bases from J, leaving 11 bases between. Germline CDR1 KGHSH, CDR2 LQKENI. The CDR3 length is 15 residues. CDR3 DNA, as far as it was read: TGTGCCAGCTCACCACGGGGACTTCCTACCGGGGAG. This sequence encodes CASSPRGLPTGE. The entire CDR3 protein is CASSPRGLPTGELFF.

This clone was seen many times. The read ends 3 residues before the CDR3 terminus; that terminus is restored from the germline J gene. V usage is TRBV7-3 and J usage is TRBJ2-1, with 8 bases identical to TRBD2. The CDR3 contains 16 residues. Per the germline V gene, CDR1 is SGHTA and CDR2 is FQGTGA. The junction had 6 bases not matched to a gene; V was cut back by 5 bases and J by 0 bases. The CDR3 sequence is CASSRLAGSSYNEQFF. Partial CDR3 DNA: TGTGCCAGCAGCCGGCTAGCGGGTAGCTCCTACAATGAG.

This clone has ten or more counts. Read coverage stops 3 residues before the CDR3 terminus; the germline J gene supplies the remainder. This chain connects TRBV20-1 to TRBJ2-7, with 7 bases matching TRBD2. The CDR3 extends over 15 amino acids. The germline CDR1 and CDR2 sequences are DFQATT and SNEGSKA (reference sequence). The junction had 9 bases not matched to a gene; V was cut back by 0 bases and J by 4 bases. The CDR3 protein is CSARDQRSSGYEQYF. The sequenced part of the CDR3 DNA is TGCAGTGCTAGAGATCAACGATCTAGCGGTTACGAG.

This clone has a count of ten or more. The DNA ends 3 residues before the CDR3 does, and the rest of the CDR3 is filled in from the germline J gene. The chain is built from TRBV7-8 and TRBJ2-1; D is unresolved. Trimming pared 3 bases from V and 8 bases from J, leaving 14 bases between. CDR1 SGHVS and CDR2 FQNEAQ come from the germline V gene. The CDR3 has 14 amino acids. CDR3 loop: CASSFTSPGDEQFF. The CDR3 bases that were read are TGTGCCAGCAGCTTCACGTCTCCAGGCGATGAG.

This clone was counted at least ten times. Sequencing ends 3 residues short of the CDR3 end; the germline J gene provides the rest. This sequence joins TRBV30 and TRBJ2-7, with D maybe TRBD2 (5 bases). Germline assignment: CDR1 GTSNPN and CDR2 SVGIG (reference sequence). The CDR3 sequence is 14 residues long. The V end was cut by 3 bases, the J end by 2 bases, with 14 bases between. The CDR3 DNA, read in part, is TGTGCCTGGAGGGGCGGGCCGGAGACCTACGAG. Amino acids: CAWRGGPETYE. The whole CDR3 sequence reads CAWRGGPETYEQYF. Combining the CDR3 with reference TRBV30 and TRBJ2-7 gives the whole variable domain SQTIHQWPATLVQPVGSPLSLECTVEGTSNPNLYWYRQAAGRGLQLLFYSVGIGQISSEVPQNLSASRPQDRQFILSSKKLLLSDSGFYLCAWRGGPETYEQYFGPGTRLTVT.

On this clone: With the read ending 3 residues before the CDR3 end, the germline J gene is used to fill in that end. The chain is built from TRBV7-9 and TRBJ1-1; unclear D gene. Germline V gene lookup returns CDR1 SEHNR and CDR2 FQNEAQ (reference sequence). This CDR3 has 12 amino acids. The CDR3 loop is CGSGEVNTEAFF. CDR3 DNA (partial): TGTGGTAGCGGGGAGGTGAACACTGAA. Full variable domain (remainder filled in from reference TRBV7-9 and TRBJ1-1): DTGVSQNPRHKITKRGQNVTFRCDPISEHNRLYWYRQTLGQGPEFLTYFQNEAQLEKSRLLSDRFSAERPKGSFSTLEIQRTEQGDSAMYLCGSGEVNTEAFFGQGTRLTVV.

This clone was seen at least ten times. The sequenced CDR3 bases are TGTGCCAGTAGTATCTCAGCGTTGGGCTATGGC. This encodes CASSISALGYG. The CDR3 in its entirety is CASSISALGYGYTF. The rearrangement uses TRBV19 and TRBJ1-2; D gene ambiguous. Read data end 3 residues before the CDR3 end; the end is taken from the germline J gene. Germline CDR1 and CDR2: LNHDA and SQIVND (reference sequence). V was cut by 3 bases and J by 4 bases, with 12 bases left in between. There are 14 residues in the CDR3.

This clone showed up just a few times. The read is 3 residues too short to cover the CDR3 end, so that end is filled in from the germline J gene. V is TRBV30 and J is TRBJ2-2, with 7 nucleotides matching TRBD1. The germline CDR1 and CDR2 sequences are GTSNPN and SVGIG (reference sequence). This CDR3 spans 13 amino acids. The CDR3 DNA, read in part, is TGTGCCTGGAGTGCCGGACAGGTTGAAAAG. It codes for CAWSAGQVEK. The CDR3, in full, reads CAWSAGQVEKLFF.

This clone was observed at least ten times. Read coverage stops 3 residues before the CDR3 terminus; the germline J gene supplies the remainder. The rearrangement uses TRBV7-9 and TRBJ2-2; a weak D match, TRBD1 (5 bases). The CDR3 extends over 14 amino acids. Trimming left V 5 bases short and J 3 bases short, with 10 bases between. Germline V gene sequence: CDR1 SEHNR, CDR2 FQNEAQ (reference sequence). The sequenced part of the CDR3 DNA is TGTGCCAGCAGCGTAGACAGCTACACCGGGGAG. This gives the protein CASSVDSYTGE. The whole CDR3 protein is CASSVDSYTGELFF.

This clone has at least ten counts. The CDR3 end falls 3 residues outside the read, so it is completed with the germline J gene. V is TRBV7-2 and J is TRBJ2-3; a weak D match, TRBD2 (6 bases). The CDR3 length is 13 residues. The germline V gene encodes CDR1 SGHTA and CDR2 FQGNSA. CDR3 sequence reads: CASRRDSAGTQYF. The CDR3 DNA, read in part, is TGTGCCAGCAGGCGGGACTCCGCAGGGACG.

Worth noting for this clone: Read sequence stops 3 residues before the CDR3 end, and the germline J gene provides the missing end. This chain joins TRBV7-2 and TRBJ1-2, with unresolved D. Trimming pared 2 bases from V and 2 bases from J, leaving 6 bases between. The CDR3 extends over 13 amino acids. Germline V gene data show CDR1 as SGHTA and CDR2 as FQGNSA. CDR3 bases read: TGTGCCAGCAGCTTAATGCGCAACTATGGC. Its translation: CASSLMRNYG. The complete CDR3 sequence is CASSLMRNYGYTF.

This clone was counted at least ten times. The CDR3 goes on 3 residues after the read ends, and that part is filled in from the germline J gene. This chain links TRBV11-2 with TRBJ1-4; no firm D call. CDR3 length: 15 residues. CDR1 SGHAT and CDR2 FQNNGV come from the germline V gene. Trimming left V 0 bases short and J 6 bases short, with 11 bases between. The CDR3 protein is CASSLDARQYEKLFF. Incomplete CDR3 DNA: TGTGCCAGCAGCTTAGACGCCAGACAATATGAAAAA.

This clone was seen at least ten times. The read comes to an end 3 residues before the CDR3 does, leaving the germline J gene to fill in the end. The J gene is TRBJ2-1, the V gene TRBV5-1, with D possibly matching TRBD1 (5 bases). The CDR3 sequence is 13 residues long. V shed 5 bases and J shed 4 bases, with 10 bases lying between them. The germline V gene has CDR1 SGHRS and CDR2 YFSETQ. Partial CDR3 DNA: TGCGCCAGCAGACAGGACGGATACAATGAG. Its protein product is CASRQDGYNE. Given in full, the CDR3 is CASRQDGYNEQFF. Full variable domain (outside the CDR3, taken from reference TRBV5-1 and TRBJ2-1): KAGVTQTPRYLIKTRGQQVTLSCSPISGHRSVSWYQQTPGQGLQFLFEYFSETQRNKGNFPGRFSGRQFSNSRSEMNVSTLELGDSALYLCASRQDGYNEQFFGPGTRLTVL.

This clone has more than one count but fewer than ten. Sequencing ends 3 residues short of the CDR3 end; the germline J gene provides the rest. Other DNA variants within this sample encode the same CDR3. The chain has TRBV5-1 and TRBJ2-3; 11 bases fit TRBD2. Germline CDR1 and CDR2: SGHRS and YFSETQ. The CDR3 runs to 16 residues. The V and J ends lost 0 bases and 6 bases, in that order; junction bases with no gene match: 6. The DNA read from the CDR3 is TGCGCCAGCAGCTTGGATAGCGGGGGGGCCAGGGATACG. The encoded protein is CASSLDSGGARDT. The whole CDR3 sequence is CASSLDSGGARDTQYF.

This clone was counted ten times or more. Germline is not matched at one junction end, which may reflect a read error. The read ends 3 residues shy of where the CDR3 ends; the end is completed using the germline J gene. This chain joins TRBV6-1 and TRBJ2-4; a possible D gene is TRBD1 (6 bases). The CDR3 runs 14 residues. The germline CDR1 and CDR2 sequences are MNHNS and SASEGT. CDR3 region: CASRDRLAKNIQYF. The CDR3 DNA, read in part, is TGTGCCAGCCGTGACAGGCTAGCCAAAAACATT.

In its sample, this clone was seen many times. The sequence runs out 3 residues before the end of the CDR3; the remainder is reconstructed from the germline J gene. V and J are TRBV9 and TRBJ2-1; 7 bases map to TRBD2. Germline V CDR1 and CDR2: SGDLS, YYNGEE. V shed 0 bases, J shed 4 bases, and the junction held 4 bases outside the gene matches. The CDR3 is made up of 15 amino acids. The CDR3 sequence is CASSVGGGDYNEQFF. The DNA read from the CDR3 is TGTGCCAGCAGCGTAGGGGGAGGGGATTACAATGAG.

This clone was counted only a few times. Read data end 3 residues before the CDR3 end; the end is taken from the germline J gene. V is TRBV6-1 and J is TRBJ2-4; a possible D gene is TRBD1 (6 bases). Germline CDR1 is MNHNS and CDR2 is SASEGT. CDR3 length: 14 residues. The part of the CDR3 DNA that was read is TGTGCCAGCAGTGATCTCACAGGGTTTTATGGT. As protein: CASSDLTGFYG. The full CDR3 protein reads CASSDLTGFYGQYF.